This T cell receptor beta chain was recovered during a study of blood T cell repertoires in COVID-19. CDR3 length: 14 amino acids. Per the germline V gene, CDR1 is SGHRS and CDR2 is YFSETQ. V lost 3 bases, J lost 5 bases, and 14 bases lay in between. Clones were sequenced by immunoSEQ multiplex PCR, and TCRdb holds only the in-frame ones, with some missing. The table lists 300,000 to 400,000 clones, 88% of them singletons, with 3.5% to 4% in the top ten. J is TRBJ1-2 and V is TRBV5-1; TRBD1 is a possible D gene (5 bases). Sequencing used peripheral blood. This sequence originates from a woman in her forties or fifties with active or convalescent COVID-19. The CDR3 is CASSSTPGLYGYTF. As DNA, the CDR3 is TGCGCCAGCAGCTCTACACCGGGACTATATGGCTACACCTTC.